A selection of T cell receptor beta chains follows, all from one sample in a study of cytomegalovirus exposure and HLA in healthy donors. Here immunoSEQ multiplex PCR was the method, and the copy in TCRdb shows in-frame clones only, minus some. The sample includes about 200,000 clones, over 75% of them seen just once. Input material: PBMCs. The origin of the receptors is a woman younger than 45 in good health and CMV-seronegative. Each CDR3 is given with its conserved first and last residue. Fields, in order: D gene, clone size, V gene, J gene, CDR3 protein, CDR3 DNA. The D gene is left open where the match is weak. For some rows the clone size is stated as once, few or many, or as a class when expanded; others skip it.

d_call: NA
clone_size: NA
v_call: TRBV10-3
j_call: TRBJ2-1
cdr3_aa: CATKVSASKRSYNEQFF
cdr3_nt: TGTGCCACCAAGGTTTCGGCTAGCAAGAGGTCCTACAATGAGCAGTTCTTC

d_call: NA
clone_size: few
v_call: TRBV5-6
j_call: TRBJ1-1
cdr3_aa: CASSPWSGVSTEAFF
cdr3_nt: TGTGCCAGCAGCCCCTGGAGCGGAGTGAGCACTGAAGCTTTCTTT

d_call: TRBD1
clone_size: NA
v_call: TRBV6-1
j_call: TRBJ2-5
cdr3_aa: CASSRQGGETQYF
cdr3_nt: TGTGCCAGCAGTCGACAGGGTGGGGAGACCCAGTACTTC

d_call: NA
clone_size: NA
v_call: TRBV30
j_call: TRBJ1-4
cdr3_aa: CAWSSGVREKLFF
cdr3_nt: TGTGCCTGGAGTTCAGGGGTTCGGGAAAAACTGTTTTTT

d_call: TRBD2
clone_size: NA
v_call: TRBV19
j_call: TRBJ2-7
cdr3_aa: CASSKASGSYEQYF
cdr3_nt: TGTGCCAGTAGTAAAGCTAGCGGGAGCTACGAGCAGTACTTC

d_call: NA
clone_size: NA
v_call: TRBV6-1
j_call: TRBJ1-3
cdr3_aa: CASSDSRSGGNTIYF
cdr3_nt: TGTGCCAGCAGTGACTCCCGCTCAGGAGGAAACACCATATATTTT

d_call: NA
clone_size: NA
v_call: TRBV5-1
j_call: TRBJ1-2
cdr3_aa: CASSLGLSGYGYTF
cdr3_nt: TGCGCCAGCAGCCTCGGACTTTCGGGCTATGGCTACACCTTC

d_call: TRBD1
clone_size: NA
v_call: TRBV28
j_call: TRBJ2-3
cdr3_aa: CASSFQGAGDTQYF
cdr3_nt: TGTGCCAGCAGTTTCCAGGGGGCTGGCGATACGCAGTATTTT

d_call: NA
clone_size: NA
v_call: TRBV5-6
j_call: TRBJ1-3
cdr3_aa: CASSLGSSGNTIYF
cdr3_nt: TGTGCCAGCAGCTTGGGGAGCTCTGGAAACACCATATATTTT

d_call: NA
clone_size: few
v_call: TRBV5-1
j_call: TRBJ1-2
cdr3_aa: CASSLAANYGYPF
cdr3_nt: TGCGCCAGCAGCTTGGCCGCGAACTATGGCTACCCCTTC

d_call: NA
clone_size: few
v_call: TRBV10-3
j_call: TRBJ2-1
cdr3_aa: CAISGQVRGEQFF
cdr3_nt: TGTGCCATCAGTGGGCAGGTCCGAGGGGAGCAGTTCTTC

d_call: NA
clone_size: NA
v_call: TRBV27
j_call: TRBJ1-5
cdr3_aa: CASSFFPTLRPQHF
cdr3_nt: TGTGCCAGCAGTTTTTTCCCCACTTTGAGGCCCCAGCATTTT

d_call: NA
clone_size: NA
v_call: TRBV5-5
j_call: TRBJ1-4
cdr3_aa: CASSLVEINEKLFF
cdr3_nt: TGTGCCAGCAGCTTGGTTGAGATCAATGAAAAACTGTTTTTT

d_call: NA
clone_size: NA
v_call: TRBV5-6
j_call: TRBJ1-1
cdr3_aa: CASSYGNAVEAFF
cdr3_nt: TGTGCCAGCAGCTATGGAAATGCGGTTGAAGCTTTCTTT

d_call: NA
clone_size: few
v_call: TRBV7-2
j_call: TRBJ2-5
cdr3_aa: CASSRAKLAVLQETQYF
cdr3_nt: TGTGCCAGCAGCCGAGCCAAGTTAGCGGTCCTCCAAGAGACCCAGTACTTC

d_call: TRBD1
clone_size: NA
v_call: TRBV9
j_call: TRBJ2-6
cdr3_aa: CASSVEGQVTGANVLTF
cdr3_nt: TGTGCCAGCAGCGTGGAGGGACAGGTGACTGGGGCCAACGTCCTGACTTTC

d_call: TRBD2
clone_size: NA
v_call: TRBV5-1
j_call: TRBJ2-7
cdr3_aa: CASSLLGTTGEQYF
cdr3_nt: TGCGCCAGCAGCTTATTGGGGACTACCGGCGAGCAGTACTTC

d_call: TRBD1
clone_size: NA
v_call: TRBV6-6
j_call: TRBJ1-6
cdr3_aa: CASSSGTGNNSPLHF
cdr3_nt: TGTGCCAGCAGTTCCGGGACAGGGAATAATTCACCCCTCCACTTT

d_call: TRBD2
clone_size: NA
v_call: TRBV27
j_call: TRBJ2-1
cdr3_aa: CASSLASGGTIPYNEQFF
cdr3_nt: TGTGCCAGCAGTTTAGCCAGCGGGGGTACAATACCCTACAATGAGCAGTTCTTC

d_call: NA
clone_size: few
v_call: TRBV30
j_call: TRBJ1-3
cdr3_aa: CAWSLTDPGNTIYF
cdr3_nt: TGTGCCTGGAGTCTGACAGATCCTGGAAACACCATATATTTT

d_call: TRBD1
clone_size: NA
v_call: TRBV15
j_call: TRBJ2-7
cdr3_aa: CATSRETGFYEQYF
cdr3_nt: TGTGCCACCAGCAGGGAGACAGGGTTCTACGAGCAGTACTTC

d_call: NA
clone_size: NA
v_call: TRBV21-1
j_call: TRBJ2-3
cdr3_aa: CASSDRTSFTDTQYF
cdr3_nt: TGTGCCAGCAGCGACAGGACTAGCTTCACAGATACGCAGTATTTT